This record concerns one TCR beta chain sequence. The sample comes from a study of blood T cell repertoires in COVID-19. Clones were sequenced by immunoSEQ multiplex PCR, and TCRdb holds only the in-frame ones, with some missing. The sample carries about 190,000 clones, about 77% recorded once. Everyone who took part was 18 to 89 years old, and they came from roughly 25 US areas. The receptor comes from a woman between 50 and 59 years old with acute COVID-19. Sequencing was performed on PBMCs or T cells enriched from blood (not recorded which).

CDR3 amino acids: CASSGSYGYTF. DNA for the CDR3: TGTGCCAGCTCCGGGAGCTATGGCTACACCTTC. The chain carries TRBV5-8 and TRBJ1-2; no definite D call. The CDR3 runs 11 residues. V lost 7 bases and J lost 4, with 8 bases in between. CDR1 is SGHTS and CDR2 is YDEGEE in the germline V gene. Supplemented by reference TRBV5-8 and TRBJ1-2, the full variable domain reads EAGVTQSPTHLIKTRGQQATLRCSPISGHTSVYWYQQALGLGLQFLLWYDEGEERNRGNFPPRFSGRQFPNYSSELNVNALELEDSALYLCASSGSYGYTFGSGTRLTVV.